Listed here are 9 T cell receptor beta chains from one sample, sequenced in a study of blood T cells in healthy people across ages. The use of a sample-barcoded 5' primer and a J-beta primer mix characterized a second PCR of roughly 7 to 12 cycles. TCRdb re-derived calls from the 5' RACE reads in MiXCR, one entry per CDR3 protein. The table includes fewer than 2,000,000 distinct CDR3 sequences, around 42% detected once. The sample was blood. These receptors originate from a human donor in good health.

Concerning this clonotype: A much bigger clone sits one base away, suggesting this may be a read error. The chain is built from TRBV7-2 and TRBJ2-1; the D gene is possibly TRBD1 (6 bases). The end of the DNA aligns better with TRBJ2-7, so the J call may be wrong. CDR1 and CDR2 from the germline V gene are SGHTA and FQGNSA. The CDR3 covers 14 residues. This CDR3 reads CASSPRGPYNEQYF. The CDR3 region has the DNA TGTGCCAGCAGCCCCAGGGGCCCCTACAATGAGCAGTACTTC.

This sequence joins TRBV7-2 and TRBJ2-7, with TRBD1 matching 7 bases. Germline V gene data show CDR1 as SGHTA and CDR2 as FQGNSA. Trimming cost V 8 bases and J 1 base; bases outside gene matches: 5. There are 13 residues in the CDR3. This CDR3 is CASGWTGSYEQYV. The DNA of the CDR3 is TGTGCCAGCGGCTGGACAGGATCCTACGAGCAGTACGTC.

The chain uses TRBV7-9 and TRBJ2-5; 7 bases are shared with TRBD1. The germline CDR1 and CDR2 sequences are SEHNR and FQNEAQ (reference sequence). The CDR3 is made up of 14 amino acids. Trimming cost V 5 bases and J 5 bases; bases outside gene matches: 8. The CDR3 DNA is TGTGCCAGCAGCCCCCGACAGGGAGAGGAGACCCAGTACTTC. Amino acid sequence: CASSPRQGEETQYF.

The CDR3 DNA is TGCGCCAGCAGCTTGGCCCCCGGACTGGGGAGCAATGAGCAGTTCTTC. Amino acids: CASSLAPGLGSNEQFF. This chain joins TRBV5-1 and TRBJ2-1, with D perhaps matching TRBD2 (5 bases). This CDR3 is 16 amino acids long. Trimming left V 0 bases short and J 6 bases short, with 16 bases between. Germline values: CDR1 SGHRS, CDR2 YFSETQ.

Details on this clonotype: This is likely a read error, given that the CDR3 carries no conserved phenylalanine or tryptophan at its end. The chain has TRBV13 and TRBJ2-3, with D unclear. This CDR3 spans 12 amino acids. Germline V gives CDR1 PRHDT, CDR2 FYEKMQ (reference sequence). Trimming stripped 7 bases from V and 5 bases from J, with 10 bases between. Written as DNA, the CDR3 is TGTGCCAGCACAAATCGAGAAGATACGCAGTATTGT. Its translation: CASTNREDTQYC.

In this sample, this clonotype turned up a few times. The chain is built from TRBV24-1 and TRBJ2-1, with D unresolved. The V and J ends lost 1 base and 0 bases respectively, with 9 bases between them. CDR1 is KGHDR and CDR2 is SFDVKD in the germline V gene. CDR3 length: 16 residues. In DNA form, the CDR3 reads TGTGCCACCAGTGATTTTTTGCCGGCCTCCTACAATGAGCAGTTCTTC. It yields the protein CATSDFLPASYNEQFF.

The rearrangement links TRBV5-1 to TRBJ1-2; weak D call: TRBD1 (5 bases). Trimming removed 0 bases at V and 7 bases at J, with 10 bases between. CDR3 length: 13 residues. Germline lookup yields CDR1 SGHRS and CDR2 YFSETQ. This CDR3 is CASSLASQVGYTF. CDR3 in DNA: TGCGCCAGCAGCTTGGCCTCACAGGTTGGCTACACCTTC.

Remarks on this clonotype: This could be a read error, since a much larger clone is one nucleotide away. The chain uses TRBV2 and TRBJ1-2, with 11 bases fitting TRBD1. The CDR3 is 16 residues long. Germline V gene sequence: CDR1 SNHLY, CDR2 FYNNEI. V shed 1 base and J 8 bases; nucleotides not matched to a gene: 9. The chain's CDR3 is CASSEGGQGAWRGYTF. The CDR3 DNA follows: TGTGCCAGCAGTGAAGGCGGACAGGGGGCTTGGAGAGGCTACACCTTC.

This clonotype was seen a handful of times. V usage is TRBV13 and J usage is TRBJ2-7, with D perhaps TRBD1 or TRBD2 (6 bases each). CDR1 PRHDT and CDR2 FYEKMQ come from the germline V gene (reference sequence). Trimming pared 3 bases from V and 5 bases from J, leaving 14 bases between. This CDR3 is built from 14 residues. The CDR3 sequence is CASSLSRGRNEQYF. CDR3 DNA sequence: TGTGCCAGCAGCTTGAGTCGGGGGCGAAACGAGCAGTACTTC.